This T cell receptor (beta chain) was observed in a study of CD4+ T cells in melanoma. General observations from the study: Reportedly, melanoma neoantigen-specific CD4+ T cells showed varied differentiation states. CD8+ T cell, macrophage and B cell function reportedly correlated with neoantigen-specific CD4+ T cells.

To note about this clone: The antigen remains unidentified.

Germline lookup yields CDR1 LGHNT and CDR2 FRNRAP. Trimming removed 1 base at V and 10 bases at J, with 16 bases between. The CDR3 spans 14 residues. Using immunoSEQ multiplex PCR, the repertoire was profiled, and TCRdb retains in-frame clones only, with some absent. The sample yields roughly 12,000 clones, around 66% seen once. The chain uses TRBV12-5 and TRBJ1-1; perhaps TRBD1 as D (6 bases). The sequenced material came from cells from a culture (not recorded whether cultured in vitro). This sequence originates from a human donor with melanoma. Here the CDR3 DNA reads TGTGCTAGTGGTTTGGGCCGGGACACGTTCCCAGCTTTCTTT. This encodes CASGLGRDTFPAFF.